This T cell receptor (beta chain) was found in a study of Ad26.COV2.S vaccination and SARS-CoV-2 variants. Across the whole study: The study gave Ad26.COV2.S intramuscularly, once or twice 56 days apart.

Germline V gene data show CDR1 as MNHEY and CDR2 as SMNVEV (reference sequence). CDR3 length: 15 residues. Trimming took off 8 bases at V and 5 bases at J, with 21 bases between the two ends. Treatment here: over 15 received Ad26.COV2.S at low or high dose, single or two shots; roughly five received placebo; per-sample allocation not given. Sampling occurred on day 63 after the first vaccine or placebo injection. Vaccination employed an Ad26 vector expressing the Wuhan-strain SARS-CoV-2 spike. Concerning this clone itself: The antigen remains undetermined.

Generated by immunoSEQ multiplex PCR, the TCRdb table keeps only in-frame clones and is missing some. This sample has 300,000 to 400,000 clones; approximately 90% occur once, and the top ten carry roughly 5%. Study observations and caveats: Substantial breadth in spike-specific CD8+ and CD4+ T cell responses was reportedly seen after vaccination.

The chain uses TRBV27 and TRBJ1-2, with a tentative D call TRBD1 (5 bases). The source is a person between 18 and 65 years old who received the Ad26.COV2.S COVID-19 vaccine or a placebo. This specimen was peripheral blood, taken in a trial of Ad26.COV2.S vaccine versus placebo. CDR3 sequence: CASGGVVSSSYGYTF. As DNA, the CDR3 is TGTGCCAGCGGGGGGGTTGTATCTTCTTCATATGGCTACACCTTC.